The rows below give T cell receptor beta chains drawn from one sample of a study. TCRdb itself ran the 5' RACE reads through MiXCR, one entry per CDR3 protein. The sample shows tens of thousands of distinct CDR3 sequences, 25% to 30% of them seen only once. Sequenced: naive CD4+ T cells sorted from blood. The receptors were sampled from a female donor with breast cancer. Each CDR3 is given with its conserved first and last residue. D genes are given only for firm matches. Clone size, where shown, is once, few, many, or a class for clones that have expanded.

V	size	D	J	CDR3	DNA
TRBV11-2	few	-	TRBJ1-2	CASSLGRYGYTF	TGTGCCAGCAGCTTAGGGAGGTATGGCTACACCTTC
TRBV7-2	-	TRBD2	TRBJ2-1	CASSAAGGSYNEQFF	TGTGCCAGCAGCGCAGCGGGAGGCTCCTACAATGAGCAGTTCTTC
TRBV18	-	-	TRBJ2-1	CASSRDGYNEQFF	TGTGCCAGCTCTCGAGACGGTTACAATGAGCAGTTCTTC
TRBV3-1	few	-	TRBJ2-5	CASSLGGLETQYF	TGTGCCAGCAGCCTTGGGGGACTAGAGACCCAGTACTTC
TRBV6-5	few	-	TRBJ2-3	CASSPPGTKTDTQYF	TGTGCCAGCAGTCCCCCCGGGACAAAAACAGATACGCAGTATTTT
TRBV24-1	-	-	TRBJ2-3	CATSDPTSTDTQYF	TGTGCCACCAGTGATCCGACTAGCACAGATACGCAGTATTTT
TRBV7-2	-	TRBD2	TRBJ2-3	CASSLERTSGPLYF	TGTGCCAGCAGCTTAGAAAGGACTAGCGGACCGCTGTATTTT
TRBV5-1	few	-	TRBJ1-1	CASSLFLGNTEAFF	TGCGCCAGCAGCTTGTTTCTCGGGAACACTGAAGCTTTCTTT
TRBV5-1	-	-	TRBJ1-1	CASSLEVGTTNTEAFF	TGCGCCAGCAGCCTGGAGGTCGGGACAACTAACACTGAAGCTTTCTTT
TRBV4-1	-	-	TRBJ2-7	CASSHQGTYEQYF	TGCGCCAGCAGCCACCAGGGGACCTACGAGCAGTACTTC
TRBV29-1	-	-	TRBJ1-1	CSTMGGVSTEAFF	TGCAGCACTATGGGGGGCGTCAGCACTGAAGCTTTCTTT
TRBV20-1	-	-	TRBJ1-2	CSAAGGLGYGYTF	TGCAGTGCCGCGGGGGGCTTGGGGTATGGCTACACCTTC
TRBV7-9	-	TRBD1	TRBJ1-4	CASSPRSGGYEKLFF	TGTGCCAGCAGCCCCCGGTCAGGGGGTTATGAAAAACTGTTTTTT
TRBV9	few	-	TRBJ2-3	CASSAVGAGSFTDTQYF	TGTGCCAGCAGCGCAGTAGGCGCAGGTTCTTTCACAGATACGCAGTATTTT
TRBV5-1	-	-	TRBJ2-1	CASSLARNEQFF	TGCGCCAGCAGCTTGGCCAGGAATGAGCAGTTCTTC
TRBV21-1	-	-	TRBJ2-4	CASSKSVEAKNIQYF	TGTGCCAGCAGCAAATCGGTAGAGGCCAAAAACATTCAGTACTTC
TRBV6-5	-	-	TRBJ1-1	CASRPRPVMNTEAFF	TGTGCCAGCCGTCCCCGGCCAGTCATGAACACTGAAGCTTTCTTT
TRBV5-1	-	TRBD1	TRBJ2-7	CASSPTGGNSYEQYF	TGCGCCAGCAGCCCGACAGGGGGGAACTCCTACGAGCAGTACTTC
TRBV7-6	once	TRBD1	TRBJ1-5	CASSYPDRGIYFGNQPQHF	TGTGCCAGCAGCTACCCGGACAGGGGAATTTACTTTGGCAATCAGCCCCAGCATTTT
TRBV2	few	TRBD1	TRBJ1-4	CASQGVGEKLFF	TGTGCCAGCCAGGGGGTAGGGGAAAAACTGTTTTTT
TRBV6-6	medium-sized	-	TRBJ2-1	CASSAGRYNEQFF	TGTGCCAGCAGTGCCGGGAGATACAATGAGCAGTTCTTC
TRBV19	-	-	TRBJ2-3	CASSILNSLDTQYF	TGTGCCAGTAGCATCCTCAATAGTCTAGATACGCAGTATTTT
TRBV20-1	-	-	TRBJ2-1	CSAYRDPGNEQFF	TGCAGTGCTTACCGGGACCCCGGGAATGAGCAGTTCTTC
TRBV2	-	-	TRBJ1-1	CASRHGRETEAFF	TGTGCCAGCAGACATGGCAGGGAGACTGAAGCTTTCTTT
TRBV29-1	many	TRBD2	TRBJ2-1	CSVSSGGYNEQFF	TGCAGCGTCTCTAGCGGGGGGTACAATGAGCAGTTCTTC
TRBV5-1	-	-	TRBJ2-5	CASSLYGLQETQCF	TGCGCCAGCAGCTTGTACGGGCTCCAAGAGACCCAGTGCTTC
TRBV12-3/TRBV12-4	few	-	TRBJ1-6	CASRSNQGNNSPLHF	TGTGCCAGCAGATCGAACCAGGGAAATAATTCACCCCTCCACTTT
TRBV25-1	-	-	TRBJ1-1	CASSPGAPSGAFF	TGTGCCAGCTCTCCCGGGGCCCCAAGTGGAGCTTTCTTT
TRBV5-1	few	TRBD1	TRBJ2-5	CASSSPGQGGETQYF	TGCGCCAGCAGCTCTCCGGGACAGGGGGGAGAGACCCAGTACTTC
TRBV28	-	-	TRBJ2-1	CANRGMRGGFF	TGTGCCAACAGAGGAATGAGGGGGGGGTTCTTC
TRBV29-1	-	-	TRBJ1-2	CSVEEGGGYTF	TGCAGCGTTGAAGAAGGGGGGGGCTACACCTTC
TRBV6-2/TRBV6-3	-	TRBD2	TRBJ2-1	CASSGGGGFNEQFF	TGTGCCAGCAGCGGGGGCGGGGGGTTCAATGAGCAGTTCTTC
TRBV29-1	many	TRBD1	TRBJ1-2	CSVEDPDRSYGYTF	TGCAGCGTTGAAGATCCGGACAGGAGCTATGGCTACACCTTC
TRBV11-2	-	-	TRBJ1-1	CANSLENTEAFF	TGTGCCAACAGCTTAGAAAACACTGAAGCTTTCTTT
TRBV7-2	-	TRBD2	TRBJ2-2	CASSPRGGTSGTRWTGELFF	TGTGCCAGCAGCCCCAGGGGGGGGACTAGCGGGACCCGATGGACCGGGGAGCTGTTTTTT
TRBV6-1	few	-	TRBJ2-7	CASSEALATQYF	TGTGCCAGCAGTGAAGCGCTGGCTACGCAGTACTTC
TRBV28	-	-	TRBJ1-6	CASSSAGTHDSPLHF	TGTGCCAGCAGTTCGGCCGGGACTCACGATTCACCCCTCCACTTT
TRBV3-1	-	-	TRBJ2-3	CASRGDFTDTQYF	TGTGCCAGCAGAGGGGACTTTACAGATACGCAGTATTTT
TRBV4-1	many	TRBD2	TRBJ2-3	CASSQAGTSGRNTQYF	TGCGCCAGCAGCCAGGCTGGGACTAGCGGGAGAAATACGCAGTATTTT
TRBV6-1	-	-	TRBJ1-5	CASSTLDQPQHF	TGTGCCAGCAGTACCCTCGATCAGCCCCAGCATTTT
TRBV12-3/TRBV12-4	large	-	TRBJ2-2	CASSLSLTWELFF	TGTGCCAGCAGCTTATCTCTTACCTGGGAGCTGTTTTTT
TRBV5-1	medium-sized	-	TRBJ2-1	CASSLGPTQYNEQFF	TGCGCCAGCAGCTTGGGGCCAACGCAGTACAATGAGCAGTTCTTC
TRBV5-1	many	-	TRBJ2-1	CASSLDPRGEQFF	TGCGCCAGCAGCTTGGACCCCAGGGGTGAGCAGTTCTTC
TRBV20-1	-	-	TRBJ2-4	CSAVKVPMTKNIQYF	TGCAGTGCTGTCAAGGTCCCTATGACCAAAAACATTCAGTACTTC
TRBV6-5	few	TRBD1	TRBJ1-1	CASSRGAGVMNTEAFF	TGTGCCAGCAGCAGGGGGGCAGGGGTTATGAACACTGAAGCTTTCTTT
TRBV4-2	few	-	TRBJ2-1	CASSQGGFNEQFF	TGTGCCAGCAGCCAGGGAGGTTTCAATGAGCAGTTCTTC
TRBV6-1	few	-	TRBJ1-6	CASRKDLYNSPLHF	TGTGCCAGCAGGAAGGACCTCTATAATTCACCCCTCCACTTT
TRBV27	few	TRBD1	TRBJ1-1	CASSRWDRVELGPEAFF	TGTGCCAGCAGTCGGTGGGACAGGGTAGAGTTGGGGCCTGAAGCTTTCTTT
TRBV6-1	-	TRBD2	TRBJ2-1	CASAGLAGGSDNEQFF	TGTGCCAGCGCGGGTCTAGCGGGGGGTTCGGACAATGAGCAGTTCTTC
TRBV24-1	-	TRBD1	TRBJ2-5	CATSDWDSQETQYF	TGTGCCACCAGTGATTGGGACAGTCAAGAGACCCAGTACTTC
TRBV20-1	-	-	TRBJ1-1	CSARSSVRSTEAFF	TGCAGTGCTAGAAGTTCGGTTAGAAGCACTGAAGCTTTCTTT
TRBV2	-	-	TRBJ2-5	CASSDPWNQETQYF	TGTGCCAGCAGTGACCCGTGGAACCAAGAGACCCAGTACTTC
TRBV4-1	-	TRBD1	TRBJ2-7	CASSEGASSYEQYF	TGCGCCAGCAGCGAGGGGGCCAGCTCCTACGAGCAGTACTTC